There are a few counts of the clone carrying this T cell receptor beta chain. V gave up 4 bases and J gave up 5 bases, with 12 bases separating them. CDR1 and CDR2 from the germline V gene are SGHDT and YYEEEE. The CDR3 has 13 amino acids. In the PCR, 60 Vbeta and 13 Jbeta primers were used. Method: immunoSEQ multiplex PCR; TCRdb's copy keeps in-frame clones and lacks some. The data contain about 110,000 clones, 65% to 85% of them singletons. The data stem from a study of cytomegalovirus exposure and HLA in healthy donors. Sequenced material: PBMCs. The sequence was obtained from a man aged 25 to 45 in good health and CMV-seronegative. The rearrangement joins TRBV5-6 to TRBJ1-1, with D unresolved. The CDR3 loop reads CASSARLSTEAFF. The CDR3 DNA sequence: TGTGCCAGCAGCGCCAGATTATCAACTGAAGCTTTCTTT.